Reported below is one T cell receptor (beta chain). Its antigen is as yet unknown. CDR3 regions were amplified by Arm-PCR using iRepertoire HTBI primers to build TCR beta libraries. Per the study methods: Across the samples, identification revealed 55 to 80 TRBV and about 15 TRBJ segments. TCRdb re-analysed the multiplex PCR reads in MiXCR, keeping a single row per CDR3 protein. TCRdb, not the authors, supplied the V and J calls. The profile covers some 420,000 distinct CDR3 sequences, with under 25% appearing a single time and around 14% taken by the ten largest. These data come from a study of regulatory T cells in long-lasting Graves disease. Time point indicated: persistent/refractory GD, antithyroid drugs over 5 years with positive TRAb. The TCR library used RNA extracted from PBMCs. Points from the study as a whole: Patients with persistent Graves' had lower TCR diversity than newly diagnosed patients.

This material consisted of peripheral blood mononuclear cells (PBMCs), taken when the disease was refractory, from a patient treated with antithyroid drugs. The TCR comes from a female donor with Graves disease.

CDR3: CASSYDREKPYNEQFF. CDR3 bases: TGTGCCAGCAGTTACGACAGGGAGAAGCCCTACAATGAGCAGTTCTTC. The gene calls are TRBV6-5 and TRBJ2-1, with 7 bases fitting TRBD1. CDR1 and CDR2 from the germline V gene are MNHEY and SVGAGI. This CDR3 spans 16 amino acids. The V gene end was trimmed by 2 bases and the J gene end by 2 bases; junction bases not matched to a gene: 6.